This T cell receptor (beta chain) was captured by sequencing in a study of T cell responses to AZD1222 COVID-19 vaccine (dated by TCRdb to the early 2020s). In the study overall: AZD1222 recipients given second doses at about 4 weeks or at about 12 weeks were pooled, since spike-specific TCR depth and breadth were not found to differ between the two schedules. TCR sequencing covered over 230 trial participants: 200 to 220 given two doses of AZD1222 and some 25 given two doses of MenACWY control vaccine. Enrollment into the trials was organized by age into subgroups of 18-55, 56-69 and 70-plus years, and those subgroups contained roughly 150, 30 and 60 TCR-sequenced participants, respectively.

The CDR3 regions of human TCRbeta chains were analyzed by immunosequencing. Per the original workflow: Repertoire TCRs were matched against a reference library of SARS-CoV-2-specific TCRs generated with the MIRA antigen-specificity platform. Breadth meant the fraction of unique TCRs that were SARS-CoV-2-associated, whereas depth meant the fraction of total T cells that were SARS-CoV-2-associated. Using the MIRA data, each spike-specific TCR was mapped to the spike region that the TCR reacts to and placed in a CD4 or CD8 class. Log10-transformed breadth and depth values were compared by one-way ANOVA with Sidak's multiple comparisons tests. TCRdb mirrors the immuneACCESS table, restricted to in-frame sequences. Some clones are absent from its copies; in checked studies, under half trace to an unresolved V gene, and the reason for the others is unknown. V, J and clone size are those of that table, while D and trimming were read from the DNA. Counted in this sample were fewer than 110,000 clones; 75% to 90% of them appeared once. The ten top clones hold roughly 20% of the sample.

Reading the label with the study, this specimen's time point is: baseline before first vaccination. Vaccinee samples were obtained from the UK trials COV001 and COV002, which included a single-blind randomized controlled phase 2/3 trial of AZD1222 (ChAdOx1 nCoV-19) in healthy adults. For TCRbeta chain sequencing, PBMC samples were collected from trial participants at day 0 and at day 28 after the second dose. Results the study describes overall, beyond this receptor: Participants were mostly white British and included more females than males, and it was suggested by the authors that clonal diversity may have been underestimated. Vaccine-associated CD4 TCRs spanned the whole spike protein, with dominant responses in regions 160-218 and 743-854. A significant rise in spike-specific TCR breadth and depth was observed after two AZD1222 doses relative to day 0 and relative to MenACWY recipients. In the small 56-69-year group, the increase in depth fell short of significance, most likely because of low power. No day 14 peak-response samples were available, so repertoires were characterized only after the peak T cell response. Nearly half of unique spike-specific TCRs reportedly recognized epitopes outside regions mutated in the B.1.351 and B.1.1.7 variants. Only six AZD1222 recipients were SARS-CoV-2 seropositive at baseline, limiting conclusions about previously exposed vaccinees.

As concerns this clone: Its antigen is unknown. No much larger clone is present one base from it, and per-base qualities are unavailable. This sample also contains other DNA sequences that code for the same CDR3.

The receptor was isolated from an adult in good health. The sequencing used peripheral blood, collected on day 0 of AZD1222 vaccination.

The CDR3 has the sequence CASSVASGGTGELFF. The DNA is as follows: TGTGCCAGCAGCGTAGCTAGCGGGGGGACCGGGGAGCTGTTTTTT. The chain is made from TRBV9 and TRBJ2-2; 11 nucleotides in the junction match TRBD2. Relative to germline, V is missing 0 bases and J is missing 5 bases, with 0 bases of the junction outside any gene match. As encoded in the germline V gene, CDR1 is SGDLS while CDR2 is YYNGEE. From cysteine to phenylalanine, the CDR3 is 15 amino acids long. CDR3 DNA only is kept here, 45 bases in frame from base 1.